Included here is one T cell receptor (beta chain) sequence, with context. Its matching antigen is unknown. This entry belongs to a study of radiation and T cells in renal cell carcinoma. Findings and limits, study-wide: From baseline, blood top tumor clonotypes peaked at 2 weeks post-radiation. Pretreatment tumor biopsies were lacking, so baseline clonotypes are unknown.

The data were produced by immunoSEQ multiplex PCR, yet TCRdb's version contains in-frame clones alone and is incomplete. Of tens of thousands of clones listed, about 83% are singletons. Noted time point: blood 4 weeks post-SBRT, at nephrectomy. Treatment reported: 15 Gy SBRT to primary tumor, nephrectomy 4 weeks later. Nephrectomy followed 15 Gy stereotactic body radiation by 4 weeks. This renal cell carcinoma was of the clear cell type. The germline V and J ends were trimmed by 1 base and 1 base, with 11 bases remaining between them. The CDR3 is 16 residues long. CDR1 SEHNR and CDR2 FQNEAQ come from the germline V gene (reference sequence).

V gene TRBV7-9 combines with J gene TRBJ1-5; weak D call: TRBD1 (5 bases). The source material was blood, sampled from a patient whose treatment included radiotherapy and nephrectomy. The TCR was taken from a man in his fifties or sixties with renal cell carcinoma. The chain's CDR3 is CASSLGAQGSNQPQHF. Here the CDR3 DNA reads TGTGCCAGCAGCTTAGGCGCGCAGGGAAGCAATCAGCCCCAGCATTTT.